This T cell receptor beta chain emerged from a study of graft-versus-host responses after intestinal transplantation. The wider study: Multivisceral, liver-intestinal, or isolated intestinal transplants were given to recipients. Each patient got anti-thymocyte globulin induction, then tacrolimus and steroids for about 3 years. General study results and limits: Detection of GvH clones occurred in recipient marrow, and some had their first appearance in ileum or blood. Circulating GvH clones peaking coincided with falling HvG clones soon after transplant.

Only in-frame clones appear in the TCRdb table, and some are missing; sequencing was by immunoSEQ multiplex PCR. The sample has around 110,000 clones; over 80% are singletons. Trimming left V 2 bases short and J 4 bases short, with 9 bases between. Per germline, CDR1 MNHNS and CDR2 SASEGT. This CDR3 comprises 14 residues. A word on this clone: The antigen is unknown. The same CDR3 can be traced to other DNA sequences in this sample.

This material consisted of unstimulated CD4+ T cells sorted from spleen or lymph node cells, taken before transplant. The receptor was derived from a human donor who was the organ donor for an intestinal transplant. V usage is TRBV6-1 and J usage is TRBJ1-5; possible D gene TRBD1, 6 bases. This CDR3 reads CASSERGGNQPQHF. In DNA form, the CDR3 reads TGTGCCAGCAGTGAAAGGGGGGGGAATCAGCCCCAGCATTTT.